This T cell receptor beta chain was recorded in a study of cytomegalovirus exposure and HLA in healthy donors. General study findings and limits: Most likely, a cluster of highly shared sequence variants arose as a sequencing artifact.

PCR amplification relied on 60 Vbeta primers (plus 13 Jbeta primers). Using immunoSEQ multiplex PCR, the repertoire was profiled, and TCRdb retains in-frame clones only, with some absent. This sample's table has fewer than 85,000 clones. A remark on this clone: The antigen remains undetermined.

The CDR3 has 15 residues. After removal of 4 bases from V and 5 bases from J, the junction contained 6 bases not matched to a gene. CDR1 and CDR2 from the germline V gene are ENHRY and SYGVKD. This chain joins TRBV10-3 and TRBJ2-1, with 9 bases lining up with TRBD2. The specimen was PBMCs. This receptor was identified in a man aged 25-45 years in good health and CMV-seronegative. The CDR3 DNA sequence: TGTGCCATCAGTGGCCCTAGCGGGGTCCACAATGAGCAGTTCTTC. This translates into CAISGPSGVHNEQFF.